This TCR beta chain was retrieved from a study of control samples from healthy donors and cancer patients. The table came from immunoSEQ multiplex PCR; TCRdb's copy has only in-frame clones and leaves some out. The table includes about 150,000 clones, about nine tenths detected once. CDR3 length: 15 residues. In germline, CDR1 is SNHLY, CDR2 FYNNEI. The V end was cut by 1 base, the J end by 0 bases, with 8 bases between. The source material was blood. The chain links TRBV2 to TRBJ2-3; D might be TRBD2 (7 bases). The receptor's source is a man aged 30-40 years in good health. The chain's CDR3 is CASSEEGGSTDTQYF. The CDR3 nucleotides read TGTGCCAGCAGTGAAGAGGGGGGGAGCACAGATACGCAGTATTTT.